This T cell receptor (beta chain) emerged from a study of blood T cell repertoires in COVID-19 (dated by TCRdb to 2020 to 2022). Regarding the research as a whole: The collaborator samples originated in the United States, Italy and Spain and spanned the acute and convalescent phases of COVID-19. The prospective study material was composed of cDNA or gDNA derived from T cells, B-cell-depleted T cells, or PBMCs. Deeply sampled blood TCRbeta repertoires from subjects exposed to, actively infected with, or recovered from COVID-19 were included in the dataset. A freely available public database, intended as a resource for researchers studying the immune response to SARS-CoV-2, is where the repertoires were released. The samples were drawn from the first 160 participants of the ongoing ImmuneRACE study and from 950 to 1,500 subjects provided by 6 global collaborators. Sample metadata almost always included a de-identified subject ID, COVID-19 status, age in years and sex. Where available, HLA class I and class II types were taken from metadata supplied by the sample provider and were not determined by assay-based typing.

TCRbeta CDR3 regions were amplified from genomic DNA by means of the immunoSEQ Assay, a bias-controlled multiplex PCR. The authors' analysis ran thus. The number of nucleated cells in each sample was estimated from the amplification of reference gene primers within the assay. To quantify the absolute abundance of each unique TCRbeta CDR3 rearrangement, sequence reads were collapsed and filtered. For each sample, productive Simpson clonality was calculated by taking the square root of Simpson's diversity index across productive rearrangements. What TCRdb holds here is the immuneACCESS table cut down to in-frame rearrangements. Part of the clones is not present; checked against another copy, under half of the missing clones reflect an unresolved V gene, and the others are unexplained. V, J and clone size derive from that table, while D and trimming were established from the DNA sequence. Here the sample has about 140,000 clones; about four fifths occur a single time. Clones ranked in the top ten supply more than 8% of the sample.

According to the germline V gene, CDR1 reads MNHEY and CDR2 reads SVGAGI. V lost 9 bases and J lost 3 bases, and the count of bases not matched to a germline gene is 7. Inclusive of the bounding cysteine and phenylalanine, the CDR3 is 14 residues long. The sequence is cut down to CDR3 DNA, 42 bases in frame from base 1. The collaborating institutions used their own protocols to collect whole blood in K2EDTA tubes. For TCRbeta analysis, collaborators shipped samples as frozen whole blood, isolated PBMCs, or DNA extracted from either of those sample types. Points the paper makes about the study in general: The quantity of clinical and demographic metadata differed by source and by participant and was supplied without curation.

With regard to this clone: Its antigen is unknown. Base qualities are not at hand, and no much larger clone is one base apart.

The specimen was peripheral blood. This receptor was obtained from a human donor in a cohort sampled during active COVID-19. The chain is encoded by TRBV6-5 joined to TRBJ2-7; the junction holds 11 bases that match TRBD1. The CDR3 region has the sequence CASATGTGGYEQYF. The DNA sequence is as follows: TGTGCCAGTGCAACGGGGACAGGGGGCTACGAGCAGTACTTC.